In this sample, the clone carrying this T cell receptor beta chain turned up once. The V end was cut by 7 bases, the J end by 3 bases, with 9 bases between. Germline CDR1 SQVTM, CDR2 ANQGSEA. This CDR3 comprises 12 residues. The assay was immunoSEQ multiplex PCR, and TCRdb's table has in-frame clones only and misses some. The top ten hold approximately 1.5% of the sample, which has nearly 1,000,000 clones, more than 75% seen once. Memory CD4+ cells were the fraction left after CD45RA+ naive selection. The entry originates in a study of shared clonotypes between healthy human individuals. V is TRBV29-1 and J is TRBJ1-4; possibly TRBD1 for D (5 bases). This receptor was taken from a man between 18 and 35 years old in good health. Sequencing used memory CD4+ T cells sorted from blood. As for subset: CD45RA-negative fraction. The CDR3 DNA reads as TGCAGCGCCCTGACAGCTAATGAAAAACTGTTTTTT. Its protein product is CSALTANEKLFF.